This T cell receptor (beta chain) was observed in a study of shared clonotypes between healthy human individuals (dated by TCRdb to 2018 to 2020). Regarding the research as a whole: Three men and two women, aged 18 to 49 years, made up the cohort. For each donor, three plates each were used for CD4 naive and CD4 memory, two plates were used for CD8 naive, and one plate was used for CD8 memory. To estimate repertoire size and how much clonotypes are shared between individuals, the study performed deep sequencing of blood TCR repertoires from a handful of healthy adults. Libraries were prepared and TCR repertoires were sequenced by different laboratories using diverse techniques, in order to increase sequencing depth and limit assay-specific biases. Each donor's leukapheresis produced roughly between roughly 0.9 and 8.9 billion PBMCs. Broad study findings and their caveats: Based on pairwise subsampling, the degree of clonotype sharing among donors was expected to be affected by sequencing depth. When a handful of donors were compared, the shared fraction of clonotypes was about 5.5% for naive CD4, around 3.5% for naive CD8, more than 2% for memory CD4, and 0.3% to 0.5% for memory CD8. Because the study included only a small number of donors, the genetic and exposure-history diversity represented was limited. Incomplete sequencing was indicated by rarefaction of sorted-subset datasets, despite the large sequencing depth. Sampling was restricted to blood, and TCR repertoires in tissues likely differ from the TCR repertoires found in blood. Compared with non-shared clonotypes, clonotypes shared by all four sorted-subset donors had higher generation probabilities. Estimated clonotype richness was generally larger for naive than for memory subsets.

This clone is a singleton in its sample. The antigen it binds to is not known. Base qualities are not recorded, but no much larger clone differs from it by a single base. The CDR3 measures 14 amino acids from cysteine to phenylalanine. The only DNA kept is the CDR3, 42 bases in frame from the first base. The germline V gene specifies MNHNS as CDR1 and SASEGT as CDR2. V loses 6 bases of germline sequence and J loses 9 bases, and the interval between the two ends is 18 bases. Donors were healthy HIV-negative adults with no recently reported acute infections or vaccinations. All donors were Caucasian adults living in Nashville, Tennessee, USA. CD4+ T cells were enriched by magnetic negative selection; naive cells were then positively selected on CD45RA, and the negative fraction formed the memory subset. Blood was collected by leukapheresis, and PBMCs were isolated by Ficoll-Histopaque density gradient centrifugation and then cryopreserved in liquid nitrogen vapor phase. Analytical flow cytometry was used to check the purity and quantity of each magnetically sorted T cell population. From each sorted fraction, genomic DNA was isolated and quantified by UV absorbance on a Nanodrop 2000c.

TCR CDR3 regions were amplified from genomic DNA by multiplex PCR using the deep immunoSEQ assay. Extracted genomic DNA from each cell subset was distributed evenly across all wells of several immunoSEQ 96-well plates, and each plate was treated as a replicate. For sorted subsets, roughly 200 ng of genomic DNA, equivalent to some 30,000 T cell genomes, went into each replicate PCR. The purified libraries were quantified using a Qubit 3.0 fluorometer, sized with a Bioanalyzer 2100, and then quantified again using the KAPA Library Quantification kit. A separate single-read 150-cycle Illumina NextSeq 550 flow cell was used to sequence each immunoSEQ 96-well plate. Turning to the authors' computational methods: Because only junctional sequences without quality scores were contained in the immunoSEQ output, filtering matching that applied to full-length reads could not be performed. To assign V/J genes and CDR3, sequences were annotated using PyIR, a Python wrapper for IgBLAST v1.9, with IMGT germline references. Reads with weak V/J assignments (E-value above 1e-6), missing CDR3, stop codons, out-of-frame junctions, or ambiguous translated residues were removed. V3J clonotypes were defined as sequences sharing the same inferred V gene, J gene, and CDR3 amino acid sequence. To compute the percentage overlap between repertoires, the number of shared unique clonotypes was divided by the size of the smaller repertoire. Richness of each repertoire was evaluated using RTK rarefaction, the Chao1 estimator, and Recon v2.1 estimates of unobserved clonotypes. Generation probabilities for all TCRbeta clonotypes obtained by the gDNA method from several donors were computed using OLGA. TCRdb took over this immuneACCESS table, retaining in-frame rearrangements with V and J assigned. Such tables are incomplete; in checked studies, under half of the missing clones stem from an unresolved V gene, and the remainder is unexplained. For V, J and clone size, that table is used; D and trimming come from the DNA. Across this sample there are 2 million to 2.5 million clones, with more than 80% seen only once. The top ten clonotypes cover 0.3% to 0.4% of the sample.

The specimen was naive CD4+ T cells from PBMCs. According to the study, the label for this sample's cell subset or site signals: CD45RA+ positively selected. The clonotype comes from a man aged 18 to 30 in good health. Some clones in this sample may be carry-over from other donors' samples. Rearrangement joined TRBV6-1 to TRBJ1-5, and perhaps TRBD1 as D gene, on 6 matching bases. The CDR3 reads as follows: CASRRDRHLGPQHF. The DNA sequence is TGTGCCAGCAGAAGAGACAGGCACTTGGGGCCCCAGCATTTT.